This TCR beta chain originates from a study of control samples from healthy donors and cancer patients. The protocol was immunoSEQ multiplex PCR, while the TCRdb copy is restricted to in-frame clones and leaves out a portion. The sample includes some 130,000 clones, around nine tenths seen only once; the top ten take 6% to 9.5%. The clonotype comes from a man aged 50 to 59 with head and neck cancer. Material for sequencing was PBMCs.

CDR3 loop: CASSPRAGWANTEAFF. DNA of the CDR3: TGTGCCAGCAGCCCAAGGGCAGGGTGGGCGAACACTGAAGCTTTCTTT. The chain employs TRBV7-9 and TRBJ1-1, with TRBD1 as a possible D gene (5 bases). From germline, CDR1 is SEHNR and CDR2 FQNEAQ (reference sequence). The CDR3 length is 16 residues. Trimming shortened V by 5 bases and J by 1 base, and 17 bases separated the two germline ends.